Presented here are 23 T cell receptor beta chains from one specimen sequenced in a study of cytomegalovirus exposure and HLA in healthy donors. Primers included in the PCR were 60 Vbeta and 13 Jbeta primers. Produced via immunoSEQ multiplex PCR; TCRdb's table is partial and in-frame only. The table has about 90,000 clones, roughly 58% seen once. The material sequenced was PBMCs. Source of these receptors: a woman in her 30s in good health and CMV-seropositive.

A word on this clone: Different DNA sequences within this sample yield the same CDR3. This chain joins TRBV29-1 and TRBJ1-1; D possibly corresponds to TRBD1 (5 bases). Trimming removed 6 bases at V and 1 base at J, with 9 bases between. This CDR3 is 12 amino acids long. Germline assignment: CDR1 SQVTM and CDR2 ANQGSEA. The DNA of the CDR3 is TGCAGCGTACAAACAGGGAACACTGAAGCTTTCTTT. It translates to CSVQTGNTEAFF.

This clone appeared a few times. The chain recombines TRBV7-2 with TRBJ2-3; 11 nucleotides agree with TRBD2. CDR3 length: 17 residues. Germline loops: CDR1 SGHTA, CDR2 FQGNSA. The V segment lost 2 bases and the J segment 3 bases; nucleotides outside the gene matches: 7. The CDR3 spells CASSLYLAGGRTDTQYF. CDR3 coding DNA: TGTGCCAGCAGCTTATATCTAGCGGGGGGCAGGACAGATACGCAGTATTTT.

The V and J genes are TRBV25-1 and TRBJ1-1, with D maybe TRBD1 (5 bases). Trimming cost V 8 bases and J 4 bases, with 8 bases left between them. CDR3 size: 11 residues. The germline gives CDR1 MGHDK, CDR2 SYGVNS. CDR3 protein: CASGASTEAFF. CDR3 sequence (DNA): TGTGCCAGCGGGGCCTCCACTGAAGCTTTCTTT.

J is TRBJ2-3 and V is TRBV7-9; possibly TRBD1 for D (6 bases). V dropped 3 bases and J dropped 6 bases, with 7 bases sitting between them. CDR1 and CDR2 (germline): SEHNR, FQNEAQ (reference sequence). The CDR3 length is 12 residues. The CDR3 coding sequence is TGTGCCAGCAGCTTCAGGGGCGATACGCAGTATTTT. Translating gives CASSFRGDTQYF.

The chain combines TRBV2 with TRBJ1-5; TRBD1 is a possible D gene (6 bases). The CDR3 runs 17 residues. Trimming took 4 bases from V and 1 from J, leaving 17 bases between them. CDR1 and CDR2 (germline): SNHLY, FYNNEI. The CDR3 sequence: CASSGLTGLLSNQPQHF. Written as DNA, the CDR3 is TGTGCCAGCAGTGGGCTTACAGGGCTTTTAAGCAATCAGCCCCAGCATTTT.

In this sample, this clone turned up a few times. The CDR3 nucleotides are TGTGCCAGCAGCCAACCGGGGGGCTACGAGCAGTACTTC. As protein: CASSQPGGYEQYF. The genes are TRBV14 and TRBJ2-7; 7 bases agree with TRBD2. V lost 2 bases to trimming and J lost 3 bases; unmatched junction nucleotides: 1. The CDR3 spans 13 residues. In germline, CDR1 is SGHDN, CDR2 FVKESK. Based on the CDR3 plus reference TRBV14 and TRBJ2-7, the full variable domain is EAGVTQFPSHSVIEKGQTVTLRCDPISGHDNLYWYRRVMGKEIKFLLHFVKESKQDESGMPNNRFLAERTGGTYSTLKVQPAELEDSGVYFCASSQPGGYEQYFGPGTRLTVT.

The gene calls are TRBV10-1 and TRBJ2-3, with D hard to call. V lost 4 bases, J lost 2 bases, and 7 bases lay in between. The germline CDR1 and CDR2 sequences are WNHNN and SYGVQD (reference sequence). The CDR3 runs to 13 residues. CDR3 in DNA: TGCGCCAGCAGTGGTTCCTTCACAGATACGCAGTATTTT. Residues: CASSGSFTDTQYF.

There are a few counts of this clone. The chain combines TRBV4-1 with TRBJ2-5; no clear D gene. CDR3 length: 13 residues. The germline gives CDR1 MGHRA, CDR2 YSYEKL. The V end lost 3 bases, the J end lost 5 bases, and 10 bases lay between the germline ends. CDR3 sequence (DNA): TGCGCCAGCAGCCAGGCTCATTTGGAGACCCAGTACTTC. Protein sequence: CASSQAHLETQYF.

This clone was recorded a few times. V and J are TRBV5-1 and TRBJ1-2, with D possibly matching TRBD1 (5 bases). The length of the CDR3 is 13 residues. V was pared by 4 bases and J by 3 bases, with 10 bases between. Germline V gene data show CDR1 as SGHRS and CDR2 as YFSETQ. The CDR3: CASSLLGDYGYTF. DNA of the CDR3: TGCGCCAGCAGCCTCTTAGGGGACTATGGCTACACCTTC.

V usage is TRBV27 and J usage is TRBJ2-7; 8 bases map to TRBD1. Germline CDR1 reads MNHEY; CDR2 reads SMNVEV (reference sequence). Trimming took 4 bases from V and 2 from J; bases not matched to a gene: 10. The CDR3 totals 16 residues. Written as DNA, the CDR3 is TGTGCCAGCAGTTCAGGCACCGGGACAGGAACCTACGAGCAGTACTTC. Encoded protein: CASSSGTGTGTYEQYF.

The rearrangement links TRBV5-4 to TRBJ2-5; D may be TRBD2 (6 bases). Germline values: CDR1 SGHNT, CDR2 YYREEE (reference sequence). The CDR3 has 14 amino acids. V was shortened by 5 bases and J by 2 bases, with 13 bases between the two germline ends. The CDR3 sequence is CASRAGLEQETQYF. The DNA of the CDR3 is TGTGCCAGCAGGGCGGGACTTGAGCAAGAGACCCAGTACTTC.

The chain employs TRBV10-1 and TRBJ1-1, with TRBD1 matching over 8 bases. The germline CDR1 and CDR2 sequences are WNHNN and SYGVQD (reference sequence). V lost 4 bases to trimming and J lost 0 bases; unmatched junction nucleotides: 4. CDR3 length: 15 amino acids. CDR3 in amino acids: CASSVQTGVNTEAFF. CDR3 DNA: TGCGCCAGCAGTGTCCAGACAGGGGTGAACACTGAAGCTTTCTTT.

This clone was counted once. This sequence joins TRBV7-9 and TRBJ2-1; 7 nucleotides match TRBD1. This CDR3 has 14 amino acids. The junction had 8 bases not matched to a gene; V was cut back by 5 bases and J by 7 bases. Per germline, CDR1 SEHNR and CDR2 FQNEAQ (reference sequence). CDR3 amino acids: CASSIFGTVNEQFF. The CDR3 region has the DNA TGTGCCAGCAGCATCTTCGGGACAGTGAATGAGCAGTTCTTC.

This chain joins TRBV27 and TRBJ2-7; no firm D call. Germline V gene lookup returns CDR1 MNHEY and CDR2 SMNVEV (reference sequence). The CDR3 extends over 12 amino acids. Deletions cut 6 bases from V and 6 bases from J, with 12 bases between. This CDR3 reads CASRGAFGEQYF. The DNA for the CDR3 is TGTGCCAGCAGGGGCGCTTTCGGCGAGCAGTACTTC.

The rearrangement uses TRBV28 and TRBJ2-7, with D possibly being TRBD1 (6 bases). The CDR3 has 12 residues. The V end lost 6 bases, the J end lost 5 bases, and 11 bases lay between the germline ends. CDR1 is MDHEN and CDR2 is SYDVKM in the germline V gene. The CDR3: CASRSQGNEQYF. The CDR3 bases are TGTGCCAGCAGATCTCAGGGGAACGAGCAGTACTTC.

This clone was recorded only once. The rearrangement links TRBV19 to TRBJ2-1; 8 bases are a match to TRBD1. J gave up 7 bases and V 7 bases, and 9 bases lay outside the gene matches. This CDR3 has 14 residues. CDR1 and CDR2 from the germline V gene are LNHDA and SQIVND (reference sequence). Written as DNA, the CDR3 is TGTGCCAGTACGGCCAGGGGGCAAACGAATGAGCAGTTCTTC. As protein: CASTARGQTNEQFF.

V gene TRBV5-5 combines with J gene TRBJ1-2; D uncertain. The V gene's germline CDR1 is SGHKS and CDR2 YYEKEE (reference sequence). V dropped 0 bases and J dropped 7 bases, with 10 bases sitting between them. The CDR3 loop spans 13 amino acids. The CDR3 spells CASSLVSGSGYTF. CDR3 nucleotides: TGTGCCAGCAGCTTGGTGTCGGGGTCTGGCTACACCTTC.

The chain links TRBV2 to TRBJ1-5, with 7 bases lining up with TRBD1. The CDR3 totals 14 residues. J was trimmed by 7 bases and V by 6 bases; bases with no gene match: 9. Germline assignment: CDR1 SNHLY and CDR2 FYNNEI. The CDR3 coding sequence is TGTGCCAGCAGGGGACAGCTTGGGAGCCAGCCCCAGCATTTT. Amino acid sequence: CASRGQLGSQPQHF.

This chain joins TRBV7-7 and TRBJ2-5; D is undetermined. CDR3 length: 12 amino acids. The germline V gene has CDR1 SSHAT and CDR2 FNYEAQ (reference sequence). V dropped 1 base and J dropped 5 bases, with 5 bases sitting between them. The CDR3 loop is CASSLVGETQYF. DNA for the CDR3: TGTGCCAGCAGCTTAGTCGGGGAGACCCAGTACTTC.

The chain carries TRBV15 and TRBJ1-5; the D is unclear. This CDR3 spans 15 amino acids. The germline V and J ends were trimmed by 0 bases and 7 bases, with 13 bases remaining between them. In germline, CDR1 is LNHNV, CDR2 YYDKDF (reference sequence). The CDR3 bases are TGTGCCACCAGCAGAGATAGCGGGGAAGGCCAGCCCCAGCATTTT. Amino acid sequence: CATSRDSGEGQPQHF.

The V gene is TRBV6-1, the J gene TRBJ2-2; maybe TRBD1 (5 bases). Germline V gene sequence: CDR1 MNHNS, CDR2 SASEGT. Trimming removed 4 bases from V and 7 bases from J, with 10 bases in between. This CDR3 has 13 residues. CDR3 sequence (DNA): TGTGCCAGCAGTGCCCAGGGTAGCGGGGAGCTGTTTTTT. Translating it yields CASSAQGSGELFF.

This clone was seen only a few times. The V gene is TRBV19, the J gene TRBJ1-5, with TRBD1 identical over 7 bases. V lost 1 base, J lost 0 bases, and 0 bases stayed unmatched. This CDR3 has 15 amino acids. In germline, CDR1 is LNHDA, CDR2 SQIVND (reference sequence). For the CDR3, the DNA is TGTGCCAGTAGTATAGGGACAGGTAGCAATCAGCCCCAGCATTTT. Translating gives CASSIGTGSNQPQHF.

This clone was seen only a few times. The V gene is TRBV6-1, the J gene TRBJ1-1; D is ambiguous. The germline gives CDR1 MNHNS, CDR2 SASEGT. Trimming left V 4 bases short and J 4 bases short, with 13 bases between. The CDR3 consists of 14 residues. The CDR3 DNA reads as TGTGCCAGCAGTGTTTGGGTCGGGAGCACTGAAGCTTTCTTT. Protein sequence: CASSVWVGSTEAFF.